One and the same sample provided the 29 T cell receptor beta chains below, sequenced in a study of OX40 agonist ivuxolimab in advanced cancers. Profiling relied on immunoSEQ multiplex PCR, and the TCRdb table lists in-frame clones only, not all of them. The repertoire holds tens of thousands of clones, with almost 90% as singletons. The sample here was CD4+ or CD8+ T cells sorted from blood, taken in a trial of the OX40 agonist ivuxolimab. These receptors came from an adult with an advanced solid tumor such as melanoma, head and neck, liver or kidney cancer.

CDR3 amino acids: CASRQGGSGDEQYF. The DNA of the CDR3 is TGTGCCAGCCGACAGGGGGGGTCAGGGGACGAGCAGTACTTC. V is TRBV2 and J is TRBJ2-7, with 9 nucleotides matching TRBD1. From germline, CDR1 is SNHLY and CDR2 FYNNEI. This CDR3 region has 14 residues. The V segment lost 8 bases and the J segment 5 bases; nucleotides outside the gene matches: 10.

The chain links TRBV2 to TRBJ2-7; D is unresolved. The germline V gene has CDR1 SNHLY and CDR2 FYNNEI. The CDR3 sequence is 15 residues long. V lost 7 bases and J lost 1, with 17 bases in between. CDR3 sequence (DNA): TGTGCCAGCACCCGCTTACCCGACCAATCCTACGAGCAGTACTTC. It specifies CASTRLPDQSYEQYF.

The genes are TRBV25-1 and TRBJ1-4, with D hard to call. The germline V gene has CDR1 MGHDK and CDR2 SYGVNS. The CDR3 runs 13 residues. The V end was cut by 2 bases, the J end by 8 bases, with 9 bases between. The CDR3 here is CASSEGVKEKLFF. The CDR3 DNA reads as TGTGCCAGCAGTGAAGGGGTGAAGGAAAAACTGTTTTTT.

This clone was recorded once. The chain combines TRBV29-1 with TRBJ2-6, with 7 bases aligning to TRBD2. Germline CDR1 and CDR2: SQVTM and ANQGSEA. With V trimmed by 4 bases and J by 0 bases, 6 bases remained unmatched. The CDR3 is 16 amino acids. The CDR3 nucleotides read TGCAGCGTTGTGGGGGAGGGGAGCTCTGGGGCCAACGTCCTGACTTTC. This codes for CSVVGEGSSGANVLTF.

The chain couples TRBV6-5 to TRBJ1-2, with D maybe TRBD1 (6 bases). Between the trimmed V and J ends, which lost 0 bases and 5 bases, there was a span of 13 bases. Germline V gives CDR1 MNHEY, CDR2 SVGAGI. There are 15 residues in the CDR3. CDR3 DNA: TGTGCCAGCAGTTACTCTGGGGGGCGGAGTTATGGCTACACCTTC. Translating gives CASSYSGGRSYGYTF.

The chain is built from TRBV11-2 and TRBJ2-1; tentatively, D is TRBD2 (7 bases). V dropped 1 base and J dropped 8 bases, with 12 bases sitting between them. The CDR3 runs to 14 residues. Germline loops: CDR1 SGHAT, CDR2 FQNNGV. The DNA for the CDR3 is TGTGCCAGCAGCTTAGCCCTAGGGGGGGATGAGCAGTTCTTC. Translated: CASSLALGGDEQFF.

This chain links TRBV27 with TRBJ2-1; perhaps TRBD2 as D (6 bases). Trimming shortened V by 5 bases and J by 13 bases, and 18 bases separated the two germline ends. The germline V gene has CDR1 MNHEY and CDR2 SMNVEV (reference sequence). There are 13 residues in the CDR3. The CDR3 region is CASSLPGREYQFF. The CDR3 DNA is TGTGCCAGCAGTCTCCCCGGCCGGGAGTATCAGTTCTTC.

This chain joins TRBV30 and TRBJ2-7; no clear D gene. The CDR3 sequence is 12 residues long. Trimming removed 5 bases at V and 0 bases at J, with 8 bases between. Germline CDR1 reads GTSNPN; CDR2 reads SVGIG (reference sequence). CDR3 region: CAWGRSSYEQYF. DNA for the CDR3: TGTGCCTGGGGGCGGAGCTCCTACGAGCAGTACTTC.

This sequence joins TRBV7-3 and TRBJ1-6; 7 bases line up with TRBD1. Germline trimming cut 10 bases from V and 8 bases from J; bases unmatched to any gene: 8. The CDR3 is 13 amino acids. Germline V gene lookup returns CDR1 SGHTA and CDR2 FQGTGA. The chain's CDR3 is CATSTGLDSPLHF. The CDR3 nucleotides are TGTGCCACCTCGACAGGGTTGGATTCACCCCTCCACTTT. The entire variable domain, with the rest obtained from reference TRBV7-3 and TRBJ1-6, is as follows: GAGVSQTPSNKVTEKGKYVELRCDPISGHTALYWYRQSLGQGPEFLIYFQGTGAADDSGLPNDRFFAVRPEGSVSTLKIQRTERGDSAVYLCATSTGLDSPLHFGNGTRLTVT.

The chain combines TRBV9 with TRBJ1-6; no firm D call. Trimming shortened V by 3 bases and J by 12 bases, and 16 bases separated the two germline ends. The CDR3 has 14 amino acids. From germline, CDR1 is SGDLS and CDR2 YYNGEE. The CDR3 nucleotides read TGTGCCAGCAGCGCCGACGGAATAATTCAACCCCTCCACTTT. This encodes CASSADGIIQPLHF.

The chain carries TRBV21-1 and TRBJ2-6; the tabulated D call, TRBD1, remains unverified against the DNA. TRBV21-1 corresponds to a pseudogene. The CDR3 has 21 residues. This CDR3 is CASSPMDGFRGHHSGANVLTF. The CDR3 DNA reads as TGTGCCAGCAGCCCCATGGACGGGTTCCGGGGACATCACTCTGGGGCCAACGTCCTGACTTTC.

V usage is TRBV10-2 and J usage is TRBJ2-5; 8 bases fit TRBD2. From germline, CDR1 is WSHSY and CDR2 SAAADI. After removal of 7 bases from V and 1 base from J, the junction contained 2 bases not matched to a gene. This CDR3 contains 13 residues. DNA of the CDR3: TGCGCCAGCATCGGGGGGGGCCAAGAGACCCAGTACTTC. Translated, it gives CASIGGGQETQYF.

This clone was found a few times. A read error may produce the germline difference seen at one junction end. The chain has TRBV11-3 and TRBJ2-7; 8 bases agree with TRBD1. Germline V gene data show CDR1 as SGHNT and CDR2 as YENEEA. The CDR3 runs to 12 residues. In DNA, the CDR3 is TGTGCCAGCAGCTTAGATCCGAGGGACAGGTCCTTC. Its protein product is CASSLDPRDRSF.

V usage is TRBV9 and J usage is TRBJ1-2; 12 bases line up with TRBD1. The trim removed 0 bases at V and 5 bases at J, leaving 5 bases unmatched. The germline V gene encodes CDR1 SGDLS and CDR2 YYNGEE. CDR3 length: 16 residues. CDR3 bases: TGTGCCAGCAGCGTAGGGGGACAGGGGGCGAGGTATGGCTACACCTTC. Protein product: CASSVGGQGARYGYTF.

The chain carries TRBV7-9 and TRBJ1-5; maybe TRBD1 (6 bases). V was shortened by 1 base and J by 2 bases, with 6 bases between the two germline ends. Germline CDR1 and CDR2: SEHNR and FQNEAQ (reference sequence). CDR3 length: 14 residues. CDR3 loop: CASSLEGGNQPQHF. The DNA of the CDR3 is TGTGCCAGCAGCTTAGAGGGGGGCAATCAGCCCCAGCATTTT.

The rearrangement links TRBV7-8 to TRBJ2-3; D call uncertain. V lost 1 base, J lost 4 bases, and 15 bases lay in between. The CDR3 runs 16 residues. Germline V CDR1 and CDR2: SGHVS, FQNEAQ. Here the CDR3 DNA reads TGTGCCAGCAGCTTAGGAGGCCTTTTAGACCCAGATACGCAGTATTTT. Its translation is CASSLGGLLDPDTQYF.

This rearrangement joins TRBV6-1 to TRBJ2-5; D is possibly TRBD1 (6 bases). Germline CDR1 is MNHNS and CDR2 is SASEGT. V was shortened by 5 bases and J by 6 bases, with 19 bases between the two germline ends. CDR3 length: 15 amino acids. The DNA of the CDR3 is TGTGCCAGCAGTCCTCAGGGGATGCCTGAGAAGACCCAGTACTTC. This encodes CASSPQGMPEKTQYF.

V and J are TRBV21-1 and TRBJ2-5; the D call TRBD2 from the table was never checked on the DNA. TRBV21-1 is a documented pseudogene. The CDR3 contains 13 residues. CDR3 sequence: CASSKKEEETQYF. CDR3 sequence (DNA): TGTGCCAGCAGCAAAAAAGAGGAAGAGACCCAGTACTTC.

The V call is TRBV7-9, the J call TRBJ1-1; D gene unclear. Looked up from germline, CDR1 is SEHNR and CDR2 is FQNEAQ (reference sequence). CDR3 length: 13 residues. V shed 3 bases and J shed 3 bases, with 8 bases lying between them. CDR3: CASSFFADTEAFF. The CDR3 nucleotides are TGTGCCAGCAGCTTTTTCGCAGACACTGAAGCTTTCTTT.

The chain employs TRBV2 and TRBJ1-5, with a tentative D call TRBD1 (6 bases). The V and J ends lost 5 bases and 6 bases respectively, with 14 bases between them. The CDR3 is made up of 14 amino acids. CDR1 SNHLY and CDR2 FYNNEI come from the germline V gene. The CDR3 bases are TGTGCCAGCAGTTCTACAGGGCTGGGTCAGCCCCAGCATTTT. Translating gives CASSSTGLGQPQHF.

V usage is TRBV19 and J usage is TRBJ2-1; tentative D call: TRBD1 (6 bases). Trimming cost V 0 bases and J 3 bases, with 9 bases left between them. Per the germline V gene, CDR1 is LNHDA and CDR2 is SQIVND (reference sequence). The CDR3 runs to 15 residues. DNA of the CDR3: TGTGCCAGTAGTATAGAGAGACAGGTCTACAATGAGCAGTTCTTC. Translation: CASSIERQVYNEQFF.

V and J are TRBV30 and TRBJ2-1, with a weak D call TRBD2 (6 bases). The CDR3 contains 13 residues. V was cut by 1 base and J by 9 bases, with 13 bases left in between. Germline loops: CDR1 GTSNPN, CDR2 SVGIG (reference sequence). The CDR3 coding sequence is TGTGCCTGGAGTGGATCAGCAGCGGGTGAGCAGTTCTTC. It is translated as CAWSGSAAGEQFF.

The gene calls are TRBV7-2 and TRBJ2-3, with a weak D call TRBD1 (5 bases). V was pared by 6 bases and J by 1 base, with 11 bases between. The CDR3 is 14 residues long. The germline CDR1 and CDR2 sequences are SGHTA and FQGNSA. In nucleotides, the CDR3 is TGTGCCAGCAGGCCAGGGTCCCGCACAGATACGCAGTATTTT. It yields the protein CASRPGSRTDTQYF.

The J gene is TRBJ2-7, the V gene TRBV7-2; tentative D call: TRBD2 (5 bases). Germline V gives CDR1 SGHTA, CDR2 FQGNSA. V was pared by 1 base and J by 3 bases, with 10 bases between. This CDR3 is built from 14 residues. CDR3 DNA sequence: TGTGCCAGCAGCTTAGGCCAGCGGAGCTACGAGCAGTACTTC. Protein product: CASSLGQRSYEQYF.

The chain combines TRBV7-6 with TRBJ2-5; TRBD1 matches 11 bases. The CDR3 is 17 residues long. The V and J ends lost 0 bases and 4 bases, in that order; junction bases with no gene match: 7. CDR1 SGHVS and CDR2 FNYEAQ come from the germline V gene. As DNA, the CDR3 is TGTGCCAGCAGCTTAGCGCTCCGGACAGGGGGCCGAGAGACCCAGTACTTC. As protein: CASSLALRTGGRETQYF.

This chain links TRBV6-5 with TRBJ1-2; the D gene is possibly TRBD1 (6 bases). V lost 6 bases to trimming and J lost 4 bases, with 12 bases between them. Germline V gives CDR1 MNHEY, CDR2 SVGAGI. This CDR3 contains 13 residues. For the CDR3, the DNA is TGTGCCAGCAGCCTAGACAGGAGCTATGGCTACACCTTC. Its translation is CASSLDRSYGYTF.

The chain combines TRBV6-1 with TRBJ1-6; no clear D gene. The germline V and J ends were trimmed by 1 base and 7 bases, with 5 bases remaining between them. Per the germline V gene, CDR1 is MNHNS and CDR2 is SASEGT. The CDR3 contains 13 residues. The CDR3 coding sequence is TGTGCCAGCAGTGAAGGGCGGAATTCACCCCTCCACTTT. Translated: CASSEGRNSPLHF.

The chain couples TRBV4-1 to TRBJ2-1; perhaps TRBD1 as D (6 bases). The CDR3 sequence is 16 residues long. V dropped 7 bases and J dropped 1 base, with 17 bases sitting between them. Germline CDR1 MGHRA, CDR2 YSYEKL. The CDR3 spells CASKQGSSSSYNEQFF. The CDR3 DNA is TGCGCCAGCAAACAGGGCTCTAGTTCGTCCTACAATGAGCAGTTCTTC.

CDR3 bases: TGTGCCAGCAGCCTGAGAGGGGCCTCGGGAGATGGCGAGCAGTACTTC. Amino acids: CASSLRGASGDGEQYF. The chain links TRBV7-9 to TRBJ2-7; maybe TRBD2 (6 bases). The CDR3 loop spans 16 amino acids. Trimming removed 5 bases from V and 6 bases from J, with 23 bases in between. Germline V CDR1 and CDR2: SEHNR, FQNEAQ (reference sequence).